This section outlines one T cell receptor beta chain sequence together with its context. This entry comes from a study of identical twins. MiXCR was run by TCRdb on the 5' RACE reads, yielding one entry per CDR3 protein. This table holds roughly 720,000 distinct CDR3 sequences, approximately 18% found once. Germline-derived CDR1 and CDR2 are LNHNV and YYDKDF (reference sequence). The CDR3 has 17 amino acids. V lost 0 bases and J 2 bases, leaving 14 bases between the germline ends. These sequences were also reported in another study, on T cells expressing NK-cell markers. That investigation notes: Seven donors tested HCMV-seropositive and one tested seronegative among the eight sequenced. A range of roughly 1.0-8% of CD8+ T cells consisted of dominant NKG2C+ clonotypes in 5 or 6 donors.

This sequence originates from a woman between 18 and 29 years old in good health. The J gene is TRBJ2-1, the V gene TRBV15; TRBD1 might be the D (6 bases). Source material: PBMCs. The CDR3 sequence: CATSRDSSGGPYNEQFF. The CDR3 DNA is TGTGCCACCAGCAGAGATTCCTCTGGGGGCCCCTACAATGAGCAGTTCTTC.